This passage covers 25 T cell receptor beta chains from one sample sequenced in a study of long-term antiretroviral therapy in people with HIV. The assay, immunoSEQ v3.0, was run at survey level. TCRdb's copy holds only in-frame clones and misses some; the assay was immunoSEQ multiplex PCR. Here the sample spans 15,000 to 20,000 clones, roughly four fifths being singletons. The sample here was unsorted PBMCs, taken 2.2 years after starting antiretroviral therapy. These receptors were taken from a middle-aged man with HIV.

This clone appeared a single time. The genes are TRBV28 and TRBJ2-5; TRBD2 agrees at 13 bases. Germline CDR1 and CDR2: MDHEN and SYDVKM. The CDR3 contains 17 residues. V shed 5 bases and J 5 bases; nucleotides not matched to a gene: 11. CDR3 sequence reads: CASSPGLAGRFRETQYF. CDR3 in DNA: TGTGCCAGCAGTCCGGGACTAGCGGGGAGGTTTCGGGAGACCCAGTACTTC. Variable domain in full (rest from reference TRBV28 and TRBJ2-5): DVKVTQSSRYLVKRTGEKVFLECVQDMDHENMFWYRQDPGLGLRLIYFSYDVKMKEKGDIPEGYSVSREKKERFSLILESASTNQTSMYLCASSPGLAGRFRETQYFGPGTRLLVL.

The rearrangement uses TRBV6-5 and TRBJ2-7; the D gene is possibly TRBD1 (5 bases). The ends were cut back, 5 bases at V and 5 bases at J, with 19 bases in the middle. The length of the CDR3 is 15 residues. Looked up from germline, CDR1 is MNHEY and CDR2 is SVGAGI. The CDR3 is CASSRPTGKFHEQYF. CDR3 DNA: TGTGCCAGCAGTAGGCCCACAGGAAAGTTCCACGAGCAGTACTTC.

The chain recombines TRBV6-5 with TRBJ2-7; 7 positions agree with TRBD2. This CDR3 is 14 amino acids long. From germline, CDR1 is MNHEY and CDR2 SVGAGI. After removal of 6 bases from V and 5 bases from J, the junction contained 10 bases not matched to a gene. CDR3 region: CASRHKGRVHEQYF. In nucleotides, the CDR3 is TGTGCCAGCAGACATAAGGGGAGGGTCCACGAGCAGTACTTC.

The J gene is TRBJ2-7, the V gene TRBV5-1; D is ambiguous. Deletions cut 4 bases from V and 6 bases from J, with 11 bases between. The germline CDR1 and CDR2 sequences are SGHRS and YFSETQ. This CDR3 spans 12 amino acids. The CDR3 here is CASSATWTEQYF. The CDR3 DNA reads TGCGCCAGCAGCGCCACCTGGACCGAGCAGTACTTC.

This chain uses TRBV28 with TRBJ1-4; perhaps TRBD1 as D (5 bases). The germline V gene has CDR1 MDHEN and CDR2 SYDVKM. The CDR3 spans 13 residues. Here the CDR3 DNA reads TGTGCGTTACGGGGGGGGTCGAATGAAAAACTGTTTTTT. Its protein is CALRGGSNEKLFF.

The chain couples TRBV19 to TRBJ2-5; possible D gene TRBD2, 6 bases. With 6 bases removed from V and 5 bases from J, the gap between germline ends came to 13 bases. The germline V gene encodes CDR1 LNHDA and CDR2 SQIVND (reference sequence). The CDR3 loop spans 13 amino acids. CDR3 DNA sequence: TGTGCCAGTAGCCTTACTAGCACTGAGACCCAGTACTTC. Residues: CASSLTSTETQYF. The complete variable domain, with remaining parts taken from reference TRBV19 and TRBJ2-5, reads DGGITQSPKYLFRKEGQNVTLSCEQNLNHDAMYWYRQDPGQGLRLIYYSQIVNDFQKGDIAEGYSVSREKKESFPLTVTSAQKNPTAFYLCASSLTSTETQYFGPGTRLLVL.

V usage is TRBV5-4 and J usage is TRBJ2-4; D gene ambiguous. CDR1 is SGHNT and CDR2 is YYREEE in the germline V gene (reference sequence). The CDR3 is 15 amino acids. V was clipped by 5 bases and J by 0 bases, with 12 bases between them. The CDR3 DNA is TGTGCCAGCAGTTTGCCCTACTCAGCCAAAAACATTCAGTACTTC. Its translation is CASSLPYSAKNIQYF.

This clone has just a few counts. The J gene is TRBJ2-4, the V gene TRBV18, with a weak D call TRBD1 (6 bases). Germline lookup yields CDR1 KGHSH and CDR2 LQKENI. This CDR3 is 14 amino acids long. The V end was cut by 3 bases, the J end by 0 bases, with 6 bases between. The CDR3 reads CASSPTGAKNIQYF. The CDR3 DNA reads as TGTGCCAGCTCACCGACAGGAGCCAAAAACATTCAGTACTTC.

J is TRBJ1-1 and V is TRBV6-5; D gene ambiguous. The V and J ends lost 2 bases and 8 bases respectively, with 9 bases between them. In germline, CDR1 is MNHEY, CDR2 SVGAGI. This CDR3 is built from 12 residues. CDR3 sequence: CASSYASVEAFF. The CDR3 coding sequence is TGTGCCAGCAGTTACGCCTCGGTGGAAGCTTTCTTT.

The rearrangement uses TRBV18 and TRBJ2-7; TRBD2 matches at 10 bases. CDR3 size: 17 residues. Unmatched junction bases numbered 14, after V lost 3 bases and J lost 6 bases. The V gene's germline CDR1 is KGHSH and CDR2 LQKENI. The CDR3 sequence is CASSPPGSGRAHSEQYF. The CDR3, as DNA: TGTGCCAGCTCACCCCCGGGGAGCGGGAGGGCCCATAGCGAGCAGTACTTC.

This chain connects TRBV11-2 to TRBJ2-1; D is undetermined. With 1 base removed from V and 2 bases from J, the gap between germline ends came to 6 bases. Germline V gene lookup returns CDR1 SGHAT and CDR2 FQNNGV. There are 14 residues in the CDR3. CDR3: CASSLGGPYNEQFF. The CDR3, as DNA: TGTGCCAGCAGCTTAGGCGGACCCTACAATGAGCAGTTCTTC.

The chain combines TRBV5-4 with TRBJ1-1; D not resolved. Trimming cost V 3 bases and J 0 bases, with 12 bases left between them. This CDR3 is built from 15 residues. The germline gives CDR1 SGHNT, CDR2 YYREEE (reference sequence). The CDR3 loop is CASSSYSTMNTEAFF. CDR3 nucleotides: TGTGCCAGCAGCTCGTACTCGACAATGAACACTGAAGCTTTCTTT.

The chain couples TRBV7-2 to TRBJ2-1; D unresolved. This CDR3 has 14 residues. The germline gives CDR1 SGHTA, CDR2 FQGNSA. Trimming pared 1 base from V and 3 bases from J, leaving 7 bases between. CDR3 sequence: CASSLDAFYNEQFF. Written as DNA, the CDR3 is TGTGCCAGCAGCTTAGATGCTTTCTACAATGAGCAGTTCTTC. Looking up the rest from reference TRBV7-2 and TRBJ2-1 gives the full variable domain: GAGVSQSPSNKVTEKGKDVELRCDPISGHTALYWYRQSLGQGLEFLIYFQGNSAPDKSGLPSDRFSAERTGGSVSTLTIQRTQQEDSAVYLCASSLDAFYNEQFFGPGTRLTVL.

The chain joins TRBV6-5 to TRBJ2-1; 11 bases agree with TRBD2. The CDR3 has 15 residues. Germline CDR1 and CDR2: MNHEY and SVGAGI. Germline trimming cut 6 bases from V and 5 bases from J; bases unmatched to any gene: 6. CDR3 residues: CASRPGTSGNNEQFF. CDR3 sequence (DNA): TGTGCCAGCAGACCCGGGACTAGCGGTAACAATGAGCAGTTCTTC.

This chain uses TRBV5-1 with TRBJ1-1; D is undetermined. This CDR3 contains 13 residues. Germline V gene lookup returns CDR1 SGHRS and CDR2 YFSETQ. The V end lost 1 base, the J end lost 3 bases, and 7 bases lay between the germline ends. The CDR3 is CASSLQDYTEAFF. The CDR3 coding sequence is TGCGCCAGCAGCTTGCAGGACTACACTGAAGCTTTCTTT.

The chain joins TRBV10-1 to TRBJ2-3, with D tentatively TRBD2 (5 bases). This CDR3 comprises 15 residues. Germline CDR1 reads WNHNN; CDR2 reads SYGVQD (reference sequence). V lost 6 bases and J 0 bases, leaving 13 bases between the germline ends. The CDR3 loop reads CASSQSTRSTDTQYF. Written as DNA, the CDR3 is TGCGCCAGCAGCCAATCCACTAGGAGCACAGATACGCAGTATTTT.

The chain is built from TRBV2 and TRBJ2-2; tentatively, D is TRBD1 or TRBD2 (5 bases each). Germline loops: CDR1 SNHLY, CDR2 FYNNEI. V gave up 4 bases and J gave up 6 bases, with 9 bases separating them. The CDR3 loop spans 13 amino acids. The CDR3 bases are TGTGCCAGCAGTGTGGGGGTGGCCGGGGAGCTGTTTTTT. It yields the protein CASSVGVAGELFF.

Points on this clone: At one end, the junction sequence differs from germline, possibly due to a read error. This chain joins TRBV5-4 and TRBJ2-7; D call uncertain. Germline V CDR1 and CDR2: SGHNT, YYREEE (reference sequence). There are 13 residues in the CDR3. In DNA form, the CDR3 reads TGTGCCGGCAGCTTGTACAGCTCCTACGAGCAGTACTTC. Translating it yields CAGSLYSSYEQYF.

The chain combines TRBV18 with TRBJ2-3; possible D gene TRBD2, 5 bases. The V gene's germline CDR1 is KGHSH and CDR2 LQKENI. V gave up 7 bases and J gave up 7 bases, with 9 bases separating them. This CDR3 has 11 residues. CDR3 sequence (DNA): TGTGCCAGCTTCCTCGGGAATACGCAGTATTTT. Amino acids: CASFLGNTQYF.

The chain employs TRBV7-8 and TRBJ2-7, with 14 positions matching TRBD2. CDR3 size: 16 residues. Germline CDR1 and CDR2: SGHVS and FQNEAQ. V lost 5 bases and J lost 3; bases outside the gene matches: 6. CDR3 residues: CASSQGLAGGIYEQYF. CDR3 sequence (DNA): TGTGCCAGCAGCCAAGGACTAGCGGGAGGAATCTACGAGCAGTACTTC.

V usage is TRBV2 and J usage is TRBJ2-7; maybe TRBD1 (6 bases). V was trimmed by 4 bases and J by 7 bases, leaving 14 bases between them. The germline V gene encodes CDR1 SNHLY and CDR2 FYNNEI. The CDR3 is 13 amino acids. This CDR3 is CASSAQGAEEQYF. The CDR3 DNA reads as TGTGCCAGCAGTGCACAGGGAGCGGAGGAGCAGTACTTC.

The V call is TRBV4-3, the J call TRBJ2-3; 12 bases align to TRBD2. This CDR3 region has 16 residues. Per the germline V gene, CDR1 is LGHNA and CDR2 is YSLEER. J lost 2 bases, V lost 4 bases, and 4 bases had no gene match. The DNA of the CDR3 is TGCGCCAGCAGCCCTAGACTAGCGGGGGTCACAGATACGCAGTATTTT. Its translation is CASSPRLAGVTDTQYF.

This chain connects TRBV4-1 to TRBJ2-5; 9 nucleotides agree with TRBD2. The CDR3 length is 16 residues. CDR1 is MGHRA, CDR2 YSYEKL, per germline. The V segment lost 4 bases and the J segment 4 bases; nucleotides outside the gene matches: 10. The DNA of the CDR3 is TGCGCCAGCAGCCCATTGGGACTAGCTTTTTCAGAGACCCAGTACTTC. Translated: CASSPLGLAFSETQYF.

This clone was found a few times. The V call is TRBV7-2, the J call TRBJ2-7; TRBD1 might be the D (6 bases). Germline V gene sequence: CDR1 SGHTA, CDR2 FQGNSA. The CDR3 spans 13 residues. V gave up 5 bases and J gave up 1 base, with 9 bases separating them. The CDR3 loop reads CASSLDSSYEQYF. The CDR3 DNA reads TGTGCCAGCAGCCTGGACAGTTCCTACGAGCAGTACTTC.

The V and J genes are TRBV19 and TRBJ1-5; D not resolved. Trimming stripped 1 base from V and 0 bases from J, with 4 bases between. The CDR3 is 14 residues long. The germline gives CDR1 LNHDA, CDR2 SQIVND (reference sequence). The CDR3 spells CASSIANSNQPQHF. CDR3 coding DNA: TGTGCCAGTAGTATAGCTAATAGCAATCAGCCCCAGCATTTT.